This TCR beta chain was sequenced for a study of PD-1 blockade in classical Hodgkin lymphoma (dated by TCRdb to 2020 to 2021). Context from the whole study: Nivolumab dosing was 3 mg/kg intravenously every 2 weeks, continuing until either disease progression or unacceptable toxicity. A peripheral blood immune signature of response to PD-1 blockade in classical Hodgkin lymphoma was defined using TCR beta sequencing and CyTOF.

The sample's time point label is to be understood as: cycle 4 day 1 (C4D1), after 5 to 7 weeks of nivolumab. Every trial patient had relapsed following autologous stem cell transplantation, and prior brentuximab vedotin exposure was what differed among cohorts A, B and C. The trial cohort was composed of over 50 patients with relapsed/refractory classical Hodgkin lymphoma, for whom complete response, partial response or progressive disease was recorded as best overall response. Single-agent nivolumab was administered to trial patients in the multi-cohort phase II CheckMate 205 trial. An independent review committee assessed best overall response by applying the 2007 International Working Group response criteria. PBMCs from the trial were collected at three points: immediately before nivolumab initiation (C1D1), and during therapy at cycle 2 day 1 and cycle 4 day 1. Peripheral blood was collected in 8 mL Vacutainer Cell Preparation Tubes, from which PBMCs were isolated by centrifugation and then cryopreserved.

On this clone itself: Which antigen it targets is not known. Nothing much larger sits one base from this clone, and base qualities are not available.

Genomic DNA was extracted with the Qiagen DNeasy kit from unsorted PBMCs and from negatively selected CD4+ and CD8+ fractions. Amplification of TCR beta CDR3 regions was done by immunoSEQ multiplex PCR with primers that anneal to V and J segments. A synthetic immune receptor repertoire was used to minimize amplification bias, and remaining bias was computationally removed after sequencing. The source study handled its data this way. Repertoire diversity was quantified as the Shannon entropy index using custom Python scripts. Unsorted, CD4+ and CD8+ repertoires were analyzed separately, except in combined analyses where CD4+ and CD8+ sequences were merged in silico. A clone was considered expanded if an increase in frequency of at least 2-fold after treatment relative to C1D1 was found, and a pseudocount of 0.5 was applied to clones undetected at baseline. Clones with 0 or 1 copy at C1D1 were defined as singleton clones, while clones with 2 or more copies were defined as non-singleton clones. By matching protein sequences in sorted samples from the same patient, clones expanded in unsorted samples were annotated as CD4+, CD8+ or unknown. Wilcoxon tests on paired samples were used to test changes in diversity from C1D1 to C4D1. TCRdb took over this immuneACCESS table, retaining in-frame rearrangements with V and J assigned. Such tables are incomplete; in checked studies, under half of the missing clones stem from an unresolved V gene, and the remainder is unexplained. V and J calls and clone size are those listed in that table; D and trimming were worked out from the DNA. This sample is represented by tens of thousands of clones; 87% of them were singletons. The ten top clones hold more than 8% of the sample.

Study-level results and caveats: Patients starting nivolumab less than 1 year after ASCT had lower diversity and were excluded from later analyses to avoid confounding by immune reconstitution. Baseline diversity similar to that of newly diagnosed patients was observed in trial patients achieving complete response, whereas significantly lower diversity was observed in partial responders and progressors. The study was restricted to a single clinical trial cohort, and the causes of repertoire differences, possibly disease activity or prior therapy, were left undefined. Newly diagnosed patients were reported to have lower baseline TCR diversity than healthy donors, and relapsed/refractory patients were reported to have lower baseline TCR diversity still. CD4+ but not CD8+ TCR diversity rose significantly by C4D1 (p=0.0027 vs p=0.16), most apparent in complete responders (p=0.02).

As encoded in the germline V gene (reference sequence), CDR1 is MNHEY while CDR2 is SMNVEV. The junction shows trimming of 0 bases on V and 3 bases on J, plus 14 bases between the germline ends. From the cysteine through the phenylalanine, the CDR3 covers 17 amino acids. CDR3 DNA only is kept here, 51 bases in frame from base 1. This receptor was obtained from a human donor with classical Hodgkin lymphoma. This material consisted of peripheral blood mononuclear cells (PBMCs), taken before the fourth cycle of nivolumab. The rearrangement combines TRBV27 with TRBJ1-4, with no D gene named confidently. The sequence in DNA is TGTGCCAGCAGTTTATCGATTCCCTCTCGGTCTAATGAAAAACTGTTTTTT. The translation is CASSLSIPSRSNEKLFF.